This T cell receptor beta chain was sequenced in a study of OX40 agonist ivuxolimab in advanced cancers. Broadly, across the study: The costimulatory receptor OX40 (CD134) was targeted by ivuxolimab, a fully human IgG2 agonistic monoclonal antibody. Patients were allowed to have had prior anti-PD-1, anti-PD-L1 or anti-CTLA-4 therapy, and approximately 41% of the dose-escalation patients had previously received checkpoint inhibitors. Partial responses occurred in three dose-escalation patients: two with cutaneous melanoma and one with hepatocellular carcinoma. Peripheral TCRbeta sequencing was intended to test whether TCR sequence diversity was altered and clonal T-cell expansion was caused by ivuxolimab. Among the approximately 50 dose-escalation patients, around 20 had hepatocellular carcinoma, approximately 15 melanoma, 9 renal cell carcinoma and 9 head and neck cancer. A male proportion of approximately 83% and a mean age of 60 years, ranging from 23 to 79, were recorded for the dose-escalation cohort. Intravenous ivuxolimab was administered to patients every 2 weeks at six dose levels: 0.01, 0.1, 0.3, 1.5, 3 and 10 mg/kg. The paper reports the monotherapy dose-escalation portion (N = 52 patients) of the phase I ivuxolimab trial. Results the study describes overall, beyond this receptor: Low levels of normalized T-cell clonal expansion were also seen in some nonresponding patients. After ivuxolimab, CD8+ T cells had more expanded clones than CD4+ T cells on average. Clonal expansion of both CD4+ and CD8+ blood T cells was observed from baseline to week 6 at doses 0.1 to 3.0 mg/kg. Antigen specificity was not determined for the clonally expanded peripheral T cells. In partial responders in the 0.1-3.0 mg/kg groups, normalized peripheral clonal expansion was found to be among the lowest, especially among CD8+ T cells.

Genomic DNA was extracted from sorted cells for sequencing of the TCRbeta CDR3 region. The immunoSEQ Assay was used to sequence the TCRbeta CDR3 regions. As stored in TCRdb, this immuneACCESS dataset retains in-frame rearrangements with V and J assigned. A fraction of the clones does not appear; measured against another copy, unresolved V genes explain less than half of the discrepancy, and the remainder lacks a known reason. For this sample there are more than 80,000 clones; 85% to 95% appear just once. Around 0.28% of the sample goes to the ten largest clones. About this clone itself: The specificity of this receptor is unknown. Per-nucleotide qualities are absent, and no much larger clonotype sits a single base away.

The CDR3 has 16 amino acids, counting the end cysteine and phenylalanine. Kept here is only the CDR3 DNA, which spans 48 bases and is read in frame from base 1. Sequences LGHNA (CDR1) and YNFKEQ (CDR2) are obtained from the germline V gene. V is pared back by 2 bases and J by 2 bases, with 15 bases lying between the germline termini. Patients with autoimmune disease history or receiving systemic immunosuppression were excluded from the trial. Peripheral blood for TCR sequencing was drawn from every dose cohort at baseline, at cycle 4 day 1 and at cycle 7 day 1. Samples were obtained from an open-label, multicenter, first-in-human phase I dose-escalation trial of ivuxolimab. Adults with locally advanced or metastatic melanoma, renal cell, hepatocellular, or head and neck squamous cell carcinoma were enrolled in the trial. CD4+ and CD8+ T cells were sorted separately from peripheral blood before TCR sequencing.

The chain couples TRBV4-2 to TRBJ1-1, with TRBD1 as a weak D call on 6 bases. This sequence originates from an adult with an advanced solid tumor such as melanoma, head and neck, liver or kidney cancer. The material sequenced was CD4+ or CD8+ T cells sorted from blood, taken in a trial of the OX40 agonist ivuxolimab. The nucleotide sequence reads TGTGCCAGCAGCCAACTTAGCGGGACACCCAACACTGAAGCTTTCTTT. It encodes CASSQLSGTPNTEAFF.